This is a list of T cell receptor beta chains from one sample in a study of vaccination and CD4 T cells after COVID-19. TCRdb recomputed calls from the PCR reads with MiXCR, one row per CDR3 protein. The sample comprises approximately 12,000 distinct CDR3 sequences, roughly half of which are singletons, and about 17% rests with the top ten. These receptors' targets are unknown. The sample here was cultured CD4+ T cells from blood, taken after SARS-CoV-2 vaccination. Receptors originate from a human donor with COVID-19. Both conserved end residues are trimmed from each CDR3.

v_gene	len	j_gene	CDR3aa
TRBV30	10	TRBJ1-1	AWGQGDTEAF
TRBV29-1	9	TRBJ2-3	SVEDSDTQY
TRBV20-1	12	TRBJ1-1	SASPHAMNTEAF
TRBV6-1	12	TRBJ1-3	ASSEQTSGNTIY
TRBV11-3	13	TRBJ2-1	ASSLKVVSYNEQF
TRBV6-4	11	TRBJ2-7	ATSSSRAYEQY
TRBV19	12	TRBJ1-5	ASSMESSNQPQH
TRBV5-1	11	TRBJ2-5	ASSIQGQETQY
TRBV19	13	TRBJ2-4	ASSIRGEAKNIQY
TRBV7-3	13	TRBJ2-1	ASSLQGASYNEQF
TRBV15	11	TRBJ2-5	ATSRDPGETQY
TRBV6-1	11	TRBJ1-2	ASRKGLLYGYT
TRBV28	12	TRBJ1-2	ASNPTGFSYGYT
TRBV15	13	TRBJ2-5	AASRVRGTQETQY
TRBV7-6	11	TRBJ1-2	ASSREGEGGYT
TRBV6-1	13	TRBJ1-6	ASRTGGVKNSPLH
TRBV19	14	TRBJ1-5	ASSIGGARSNQPQH
TRBV6-1	10	TRBJ1-1	ASSPPGTEAF
TRBV20-1	13	TRBJ2-4	SASAGALAKNIQY
TRBV6-1	12	TRBJ1-5	ASTLDLPNQPQH
TRBV19	13	TRBJ1-1	ASSLLQRLNTEAF
TRBV6-1	12	TRBJ2-3	ASSRAGLTDTQY